The T cell receptor beta chain under discussion was sequenced for a study of blood T cell repertoires in COVID-19. Clones were read by immunoSEQ multiplex PCR, and TCRdb kept only the in-frame ones, dropping some. The data hold over 300,000 clones, with approximately 83% observed a single time. V lost 5 bases and J lost 11, with 15 bases in between. The length of the CDR3 is 13 residues. This TCR derives from a man aged 25-45 years who had recovered from COVID-19. The V and J genes are TRBV12-3 or TRBV12-4 and TRBJ1-4; D gene unclear. Sequenced input: PBMCs or T cells enriched from blood (not recorded which). The CDR3 loop is CASSLGALGKLFF. CDR3 DNA sequence: TGTGCCAGCAGTCTGGGAGCCCTGGGTAAACTGTTTTTT.